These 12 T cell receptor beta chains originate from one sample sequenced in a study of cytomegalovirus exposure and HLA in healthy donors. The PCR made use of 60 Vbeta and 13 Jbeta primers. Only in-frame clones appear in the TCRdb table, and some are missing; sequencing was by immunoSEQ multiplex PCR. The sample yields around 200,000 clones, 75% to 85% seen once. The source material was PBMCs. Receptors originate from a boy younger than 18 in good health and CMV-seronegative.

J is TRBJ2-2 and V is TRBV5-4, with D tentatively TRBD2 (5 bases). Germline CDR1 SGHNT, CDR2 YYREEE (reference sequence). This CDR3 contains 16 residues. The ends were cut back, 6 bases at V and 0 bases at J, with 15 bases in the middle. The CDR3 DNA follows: TGTGCCAGCACCCTACTGGGCGGGTCGAACACCGGGGAGCTGTTTTTT. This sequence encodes CASTLLGGSNTGELFF.

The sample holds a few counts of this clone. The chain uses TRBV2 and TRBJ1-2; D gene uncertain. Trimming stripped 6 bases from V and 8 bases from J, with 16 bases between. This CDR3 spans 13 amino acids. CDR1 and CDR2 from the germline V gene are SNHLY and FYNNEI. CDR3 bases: TGTGCCAGCAGCGGTGATTTGATCTACGGCTACACCTTC. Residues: CASSGDLIYGYTF. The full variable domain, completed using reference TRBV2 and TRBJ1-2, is EPEVTQTPSHQVTQMGQEVILRCVPISNHLYFYWYRQILGQKVEFLVSFYNNEISEKSEIFDDQFSVERPDGSNFTLKIRSTKLEDSAMYFCASSGDLIYGYTFGSGTRLTVV.

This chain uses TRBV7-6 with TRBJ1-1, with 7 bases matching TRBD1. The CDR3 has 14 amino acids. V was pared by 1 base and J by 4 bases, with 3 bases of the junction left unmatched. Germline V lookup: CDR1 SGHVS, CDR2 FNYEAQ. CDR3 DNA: TGTGCCAGCAGCTTAGACAGGGGAAGCACTGAAGCTTTCTTT. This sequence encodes CASSLDRGSTEAFF.

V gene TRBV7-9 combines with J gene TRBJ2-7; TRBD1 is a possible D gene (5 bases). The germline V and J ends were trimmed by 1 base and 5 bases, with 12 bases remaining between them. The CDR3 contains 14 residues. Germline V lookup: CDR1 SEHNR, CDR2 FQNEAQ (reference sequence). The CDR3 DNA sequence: TGTGCCAGCAGCTTAGTGTCAGGGCGGAACGAGCAGTACTTC. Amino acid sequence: CASSLVSGRNEQYF.

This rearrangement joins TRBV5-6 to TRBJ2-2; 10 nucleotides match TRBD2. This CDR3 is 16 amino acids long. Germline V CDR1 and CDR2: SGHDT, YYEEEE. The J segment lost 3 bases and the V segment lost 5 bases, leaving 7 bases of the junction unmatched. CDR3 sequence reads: CASSLSGRSDTGELFF. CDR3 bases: TGTGCCAGCAGTCTTAGCGGGAGGTCGGACACCGGGGAGCTGTTTTTT.

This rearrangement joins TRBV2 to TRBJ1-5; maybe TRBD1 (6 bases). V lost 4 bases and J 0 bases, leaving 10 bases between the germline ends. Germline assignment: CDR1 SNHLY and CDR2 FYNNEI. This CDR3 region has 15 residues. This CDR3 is CASSGGQFSNQPQHF. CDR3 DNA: TGTGCCAGCAGTGGGGGGCAGTTTAGCAATCAGCCCCAGCATTTT.

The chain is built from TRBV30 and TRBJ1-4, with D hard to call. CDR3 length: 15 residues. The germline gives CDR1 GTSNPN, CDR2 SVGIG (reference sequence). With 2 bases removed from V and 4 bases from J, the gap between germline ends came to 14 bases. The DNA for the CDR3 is TGTGCCTGGAGTACTCGGAGAGGGAATAATGAAAAACTGTTTTTT. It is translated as CAWSTRRGNNEKLFF.

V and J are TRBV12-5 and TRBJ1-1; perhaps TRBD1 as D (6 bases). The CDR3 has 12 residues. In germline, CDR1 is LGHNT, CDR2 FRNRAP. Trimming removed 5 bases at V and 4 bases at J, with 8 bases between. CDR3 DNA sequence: TGTGCTAGTGGTGACAGGAGCACTGAAGCTTTCTTT. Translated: CASGDRSTEAFF.

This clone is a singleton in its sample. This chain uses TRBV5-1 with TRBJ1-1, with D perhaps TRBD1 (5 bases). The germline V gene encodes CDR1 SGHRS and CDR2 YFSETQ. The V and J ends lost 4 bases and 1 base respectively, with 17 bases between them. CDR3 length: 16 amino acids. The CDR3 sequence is CASSISTQGRNTEAFF. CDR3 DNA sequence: TGCGCCAGCAGCATTTCGACTCAGGGTCGGAACACTGAAGCTTTCTTT.

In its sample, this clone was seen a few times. CDR3 in DNA: TGTGCCAGCAGTGGGACGGCGGGGGGTGAGCAGTTCTTC. Translation: CASSGTAGGEQFF. The J gene is TRBJ2-1, the V gene TRBV27; TRBD2 matches at 8 bases. Germline values: CDR1 MNHEY, CDR2 SMNVEV (reference sequence). Trimming removed 5 bases from V and 9 bases from J; junction bases left unmatched: 6. This CDR3 spans 13 amino acids.

CDR3 amino acids: CAWTSGGRWEQYF. The CDR3 DNA sequence: TGTGCCTGGACTAGCGGGGGGCGGTGGGAGCAGTACTTC. The chain joins TRBV30 to TRBJ2-7; 11 nucleotides match TRBD2. Germline trimming cut 4 bases from V and 7 bases from J; bases unmatched to any gene: 6. CDR3 length: 13 residues. The germline V gene encodes CDR1 GTSNPN and CDR2 SVGIG (reference sequence). The full variable domain, rest sourced from reference TRBV30 and TRBJ2-7, is SQTIHQWPATLVQPVGSPLSLECTVEGTSNPNLYWYRQAAGRGLQLLFYSVGIGQISSEVPQNLSASRPQDRQFILSSKKLLLSDSGFYLCAWTSGGRWEQYFGPGTRLTVT.

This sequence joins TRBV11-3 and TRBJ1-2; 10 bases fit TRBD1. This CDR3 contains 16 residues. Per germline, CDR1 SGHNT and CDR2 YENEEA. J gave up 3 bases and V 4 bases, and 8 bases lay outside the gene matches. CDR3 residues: CASSWRQGAFYYGYTF. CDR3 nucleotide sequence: TGTGCCAGCAGCTGGCGACAGGGGGCTTTTTACTATGGCTACACCTTC.